This T cell receptor beta chain came from a study of blood T cell repertoires in COVID-19. Original processing notes: Reference gene primer amplification gave estimated nucleated cell counts. TCRdb keeps only in-frame clones here, not all; method: immunoSEQ multiplex PCR. V and J calls and clone size are copied from that table; D and trimming were computed from the DNA. The table includes about 190,000 clones, around 79% detected once. CDR3 size: 17 residues. Trimming cost V 5 bases and J 2 bases; bases outside gene matches: 11. From germline, CDR1 is SGHTA and CDR2 FQGNSA. Source material: peripheral blood. The receptor's source is a woman in her 50s with acute or convalescent COVID-19. This rearrangement joins TRBV7-2 to TRBJ1-5; 8 bases map to TRBD1. CDR3: CASSVSEDRAGNQPQHF. The CDR3 DNA reads as TGTGCCAGCAGCGTTAGTGAGGACAGGGCTGGCAATCAGCCCCAGCATTTT.